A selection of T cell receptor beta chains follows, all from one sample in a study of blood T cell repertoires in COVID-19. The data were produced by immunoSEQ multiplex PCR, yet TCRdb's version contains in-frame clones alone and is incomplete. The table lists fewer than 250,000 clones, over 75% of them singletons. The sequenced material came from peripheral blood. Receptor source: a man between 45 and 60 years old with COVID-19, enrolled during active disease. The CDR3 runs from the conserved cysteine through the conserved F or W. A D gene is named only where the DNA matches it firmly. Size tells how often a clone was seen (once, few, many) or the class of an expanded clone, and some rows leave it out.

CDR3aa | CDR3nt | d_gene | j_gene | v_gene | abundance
CASSSPGLAGFYEQYF | TGTGCCAGCAGTTCGCCGGGACTAGCGGGGTTTTACGAGCAGTACTTC | TRBD2 | TRBJ2-7 | TRBV28 | few
CASSQFTSSNTEAFF | TGTGCCAGCAGCCAATTTACATCTTCGAACACTGAAGCTTTCTTT | . | TRBJ1-1 | TRBV14 | .
CASSLAGTSGIGYEQYF | TGCGCCAGCAGCTTGGCTGGGACTAGCGGGATAGGCTACGAGCAGTACTTC | TRBD2 | TRBJ2-7 | TRBV5-1 | few
CASSSPGTSGYEQYF | TGTGCCAGCAGTTCCCCCGGGACTAGCGGATACGAGCAGTACTTC | TRBD2 | TRBJ2-7 | TRBV6-5 | .
CASSFGLAGVTDTQYF | TGTGCCAGCAGCTTTGGACTAGCGGGAGTTACAGATACGCAGTATTTT | TRBD2 | TRBJ2-3 | TRBV7-3 | .
CASSPTVGSGYGYTF | TGTGCCAGCAGTCCAACGGTGGGGAGTGGCTATGGCTACACCTTC | . | TRBJ1-2 | TRBV6-5 | .
CATSALGQPNTEAFF | TGTGCCACCAGCGCCCTGGGACAGCCGAACACTGAAGCTTTCTTT | TRBD1 | TRBJ1-1 | TRBV15 | .
CASSLPTGTGDGNYGYTF | TGTGCCAGCAGCTTGCCGACCGGGACAGGAGACGGAAACTATGGCTACACCTTC | TRBD1 | TRBJ1-2 | TRBV5-6 | once
CASSQDAGLDEQYF | TGCGCCAGCAGCCAAGATGCAGGGTTGGACGAGCAGTACTTC | . | TRBJ2-7 | TRBV4-1 | few
CASSPTDNQPQHF | TGTGCCAGCTCACCGACTGATAATCAGCCCCAGCATTTT | . | TRBJ1-5 | TRBV18 | .
CASSPSSLTEAFF | TGTGCCAGCTCACCAAGTAGCCTCACTGAAGCTTTCTTT | . | TRBJ1-1 | TRBV18 | .
CASYFWGPGQGLYEQYF | TGTGCCAGCTACTTCTGGGGCCCGGGACAGGGTTTATACGAGCAGTACTTC | TRBD1 | TRBJ2-7 | TRBV27 | .
CASSQVAGFGYTF | TGTGCCAGCAGCCAAGTGGCGGGGTTTGGCTACACCTTC | . | TRBJ1-2 | TRBV3-1/TRBV3-2 | .
CASSLARGSSYNEQFF | TGTGCCAGCAGTTTGGCCAGGGGCTCTTCCTACAATGAGCAGTTCTTC | . | TRBJ2-1 | TRBV28 | few
CASSPRDIYGYTF | TGTGCCAGCAGCCCCCGGGACATTTATGGCTACACCTTC | . | TRBJ1-2 | TRBV11-2 | once
CASSLVQGDGYTF | TGTGCCAGCAGCTTAGTACAGGGCGATGGCTACACCTTC | . | TRBJ1-2 | TRBV13 | .
CASSYGGVRNYEQYF | TGTGCCAGCAGTTATGGAGGGGTGAGGAACTACGAGCAGTACTTC | . | TRBJ2-7 | TRBV12-1 | .
CASSLGTGVNTDTQYF | TGTGCCAGCAGCTTAGGGACAGGGGTAAACACAGATACGCAGTATTTT | TRBD1 | TRBJ2-3 | TRBV7-2 | .
CASSLSSGHSYNEQFF | TGTGCCAGCAGCTTGAGCAGCGGGCATTCCTACAATGAGCAGTTCTTC | . | TRBJ2-1 | TRBV7-3 | .
CASSSTEGASNQPQHF | TGTGCCAGCAGTTCAACGGAGGGGGCGAGCAATCAGCCCCAGCATTTT | TRBD1 | TRBJ1-5 | TRBV27 | .
CASSPKGGLAGGGAYEQYF | TGTGCCAGCAGCCCAAAGGGTGGACTAGCGGGAGGTGGGGCCTACGAGCAGTACTTC | TRBD2 | TRBJ2-7 | TRBV5-4 | .
CASSIDRATEAFF | TGTGCCAGTAGTATAGACAGGGCCACTGAAGCTTTCTTT | . | TRBJ1-1 | TRBV19 | few
CASSPEFGNTIYF | TGTGCCAGCAGCCCGGAGTTCGGAAACACCATATATTTT | . | TRBJ1-3 | TRBV3-1/TRBV3-2 | .
CASRQENTEAFF | TGCGCCAGCCGTCAGGAGAACACTGAAGCTTTCTTT | . | TRBJ1-1 | TRBV5-1 | .
CASSLANGGTYEQYF | TGCGCCAGCAGCTTGGCCAACGGGGGGACCTACGAGCAGTACTTC | TRBD2 | TRBJ2-7 | TRBV5-1 | .
CASSSLGTGSYEQYF | TGTGCCAGTAGCTCCTTGGGGACAGGATCCTACGAGCAGTACTTC | TRBD1 | TRBJ2-7 | TRBV19 | once
CASSSGLSGYEQYF | TGTGCCAGCAGCTCGGGACTTTCCGGCTACGAGCAGTACTTC | . | TRBJ2-7 | TRBV5-4 | .
CATSVQGGSAGNTIYF | TGTGCCACCAGCGTACAGGGGGGCTCGGCTGGAAACACCATATATTTT | TRBD1 | TRBJ1-3 | TRBV15 | .
CAWRSGAGYEQYF | TGTGCCTGGAGATCCGGCGCAGGCTACGAGCAGTACTTC | . | TRBJ2-7 | TRBV30 | .
CASSLGTPLNYGYTF | TGTGCCAGCAGTCTCGGGACACCCTTAAACTATGGCTACACCTTC | . | TRBJ1-2 | TRBV28 | .
CASSLERSSYEQYF | TGCGCCAGCAGCTTGGAACGGAGCTCCTACGAGCAGTACTTC | . | TRBJ2-7 | TRBV5-1 | .
CASSPGQGVYYEQYF | TGTGCCAGCAGCCCCGGTCAGGGGGTTTATTACGAGCAGTACTTC | TRBD1 | TRBJ2-7 | TRBV7-2 | .
CAIGAPTQVTDTQYF | TGTGCCATCGGGGCTCCCACACAAGTAACAGATACGCAGTATTTT | . | TRBJ2-3 | TRBV10-3 | .
CASSLTGAGNTIYF | TGTGCCAGCAGTTTAACAGGGGCGGGAAACACCATATATTTT | TRBD1 | TRBJ1-3 | TRBV28 | .
CASSPLWTGANYGYTF | TGTGCCAGCAGCCCACTTTGGACAGGAGCTAACTATGGCTACACCTTC | TRBD1 | TRBJ1-2 | TRBV3-1/TRBV3-2 | .
CASSLQGNTEAFF | TGTGCCAGCAGCTTACAGGGAAACACTGAAGCTTTCTTT | . | TRBJ1-1 | TRBV7-9 | few
CASSYSPVWAQYVQETQYF | TGTGCCAGCAGTTACTCCCCCGTCTGGGCTCAATATGTACAAGAGACCCAGTACTTC | . | TRBJ2-5 | TRBV6-2/TRBV6-3 | once
CASTKTEIYTF | TGTGCCAGCACTAAAACAGAGATCTACACCTTC | . | TRBJ1-2 | TRBV6-5 | .
CASSPPGPYGYTF | TGTGCCAGCAGCCCCCCGGGTCCCTATGGCTACACCTTC | . | TRBJ1-2 | TRBV7-9 | .
CASSLGLAGTGELFF | TGTGCTAGCAGCTTAGGGCTAGCGGGTACCGGGGAGCTGTTTTTT | TRBD2 | TRBJ2-2 | TRBV7-7 | .
CASSRSGGATTNEKLFF | TGTGCCAGCAGCCGGTCGGGGGGAGCTACAACTAATGAAAAACTGTTTTTT | . | TRBJ1-4 | TRBV7-8 | .